The rows below give T cell receptor beta chains drawn from one sample of a study of low-dose radiotherapy and immunotherapy resistance in tumors. TCRdb reprocessed the reads via MiXCR and lists one record per CDR3 protein. This table has under 90,000 distinct CDR3 sequences, 17% appearing once. The material was PBMCs, obtained after low-dose radiotherapy plus immunotherapy. The source is a male donor with prostate cancer. Both conserved end residues are part of each CDR3. The D gene is left open where the match is weak. For some rows the clone size is stated as once, few or many, or as a class when expanded; others skip it.

D,size,V,J,DNA,CDR3
.,.,TRBV29-1,TRBJ1-5,TGCAGCGTGATGGGGGAGAATCAGCCCCAGCATTTT,CSVMGENQPQHF
.,many,TRBV7-2,TRBJ2-4,TGTGCCAGCAGCCCCGACAGACTAGCCAAAAACATTCAGTACTTC,CASSPDRLAKNIQYF
TRBD2,many,TRBV20-1,TRBJ2-4,TGCAGTGCTAGGGAGCTAGCGGGAGGAGCCAAAAACATTCAGTACTTC,CSARELAGGAKNIQYF
.,few,TRBV18,TRBJ2-7,TGTGCCAGCTCACCAGTCTCCGGGAGCGCCTACGAGCAGTACTTC,CASSPVSGSAYEQYF
TRBD2,many,TRBV7-2,TRBJ2-7,TGTGCCAGCAGCTCCTCAGCGGGAGGCTACGAGCAGTACTTC,CASSSSAGGYEQYF
TRBD1,.,TRBV11-2,TRBJ2-1,TGTGCCAGCAGCGCACAGGGGACAGGAGGCAATGAGCAGTTCTTC,CASSAQGTGGNEQFF
TRBD1,many,TRBV7-6,TRBJ1-5,TGTGCCAGCAGCGCGTATGGACAGGGCGTCGTGAATCAGCCCCAGCATTTT,CASSAYGQGVVNQPQHF
.,many,TRBV7-2,TRBJ2-7,TGTGCCAGCAGCTTCGGCCCGACTAGCTACGAGCAGTACTTC,CASSFGPTSYEQYF
TRBD2,many,TRBV7-9,TRBJ2-3,TGTGCCAGCAGCTTGAGTAGCGGGAGAGCAGATACGCAGTATTTT,CASSLSSGRADTQYF
.,few,TRBV29-1,TRBJ1-1,TGCAGCGCCTGTTGGGGCAGCAACACTGAAGCTTTCTTT,CSACWGSNTEAFF
.,many,TRBV28,TRBJ2-7,TGTGCCAGCTCCACAATCCCAGGGGACTACGAGCAGTACTTC,CASSTIPGDYEQYF
.,many,TRBV28,TRBJ1-4,TGTGCCAGCAGTTATCCGGGATCAAATGAAAAACTGTTTTTT,CASSYPGSNEKLFF
TRBD1,many,TRBV20-1,TRBJ1-6,TGCAGTGCTAGTGAGGGGGCGTTGGGTAATTCACCCCTCCACTTT,CSASEGALGNSPLHF
TRBD1,few,TRBV3-1,TRBJ1-1,TGTGCCAGCAGCAAACCGGGACAGATCACTGAAGCTTTCTTT,CASSKPGQITEAFF